This T cell receptor beta chain was found in a study of cytomegalovirus exposure and HLA in healthy donors. Study-wide findings and caveats: In a later analysis, a missense DCLRE1C variant was linked to TCR beta V- and J-gene trimming.

Primers included in the PCR were 60 Vbeta and 13 Jbeta primers. Here immunoSEQ multiplex PCR was the method, and the copy in TCRdb shows in-frame clones only, minus some. In the table there are under 200,000 clones, around 80% of which are singletons. This clone was detected a few times. Its antigen remains unidentified. Input material: PBMCs. The TCR originated in a male donor in good health and CMV-seropositive.

This CDR3 reads CASSPRTGGLAGELFF. Here the CDR3 DNA reads TGTGCCAGCAGCCCGCGGACAGGAGGGCTCGCCGGGGAGCTGTTTTTT. The J gene is TRBJ2-2, the V gene TRBV7-2; tentatively, D is TRBD1 (7 bases). Germline V gene data show CDR1 as SGHTA and CDR2 as FQGNSA. There are 16 residues in the CDR3. V lost 5 bases and J lost 6, with 19 bases in between.